The rows below give T cell receptor beta chains drawn from one sample of a study of blood T cell repertoires in COVID-19. TCRdb's table, derived via immunoSEQ multiplex PCR, lists solely in-frame clones and lacks some. Of more than 200,000 clones listed, about 86% are singletons. The sample comprised peripheral blood. The receptors were gathered from a man aged 45-60 years with active or convalescent COVID-19. CDR3s include the opening cysteine and the closing phenylalanine or tryptophan. A D gene is named only where the DNA matches it firmly. The size entry is marked missing in some rows and otherwise reads once, few, many or a size class.

>.|TRBV18|TRBJ1-1|.
CASSKDRSTTEAFF
TGTGCCAGCTCAAAAGACAGGTCAACCACTGAAGCTTTCTTT
>.|TRBV3-1/TRBV3-2|TRBJ1-2|.
CASSQAQGRGDTF
TGTGCCAGCAGCCAAGCCCAGGGCAGGGGAGACACCTTC
>few|TRBV6-5|TRBJ1-4|.
CASSYGAVEKLFF
TGTGCCAGCAGTTACGGGGCCGTCGAAAAACTGTTTTTT
>few|TRBV3-1/TRBV3-2|TRBJ2-5|.
CASSREARETQYF
TGTGCCAGCAGCCGGGAGGCAAGGGAGACCCAGTACTTC
>.|TRBV9|TRBJ1-1|TRBD1
CASSPRTGQNTEAFF
TGTGCCAGCAGCCCCCGGACAGGTCAGAACACTGAAGCTTTCTTT
>few|TRBV5-6|TRBJ2-1|TRBD1
CASSLDRGTTYNEQFF
TGTGCCAGCAGCTTGGACAGGGGCACCACCTACAATGAGCAGTTCTTC
>.|TRBV20-1|TRBJ2-7|.
CSARDFYEQYF
TGCAGTGCTAGAGACTTCTACGAGCAGTACTTC
>.|TRBV11-2|TRBJ2-5|.
CASSLSALAETQYF
TGTGCCAGCAGCTTATCGGCACTAGCAGAGACCCAGTACTTC
>.|TRBV3-1/TRBV3-2|TRBJ1-3|.
CASSPMSGWNTIYF
TGTGCCAGCAGCCCCATGTCAGGGTGGAACACCATATATTTT
>.|TRBV2|TRBJ2-7|TRBD1
CASSDGTVNPYEQYF
TGTGCCAGCAGTGACGGGACAGTCAACCCCTACGAGCAGTACTTC
>.|TRBV20-1|TRBJ1-6|TRBD1
CSASFNRGGHNSPLHF
TGCAGTGCTAGTTTCAACAGGGGAGGTCATAATTCACCCCTCCACTTT
>.|TRBV7-3|TRBJ2-6|TRBD1
CASSPRDRISGANVLTF
TGTGCCAGCAGCCCGCGGGACAGGATTAGTGGGGCCAACGTCCTGACTTTC
>few|TRBV19|TRBJ1-1|TRBD1
CASSPPGTGRTEAFF
TGTGCCAGTAGTCCCCCAGGGACAGGGAGAACTGAAGCTTTCTTT
>.|TRBV4-1|TRBJ2-7|TRBD1
CASSQQGFEQYF
TGCGCCAGCAGTCAACAGGGGTTCGAGCAGTACTTC